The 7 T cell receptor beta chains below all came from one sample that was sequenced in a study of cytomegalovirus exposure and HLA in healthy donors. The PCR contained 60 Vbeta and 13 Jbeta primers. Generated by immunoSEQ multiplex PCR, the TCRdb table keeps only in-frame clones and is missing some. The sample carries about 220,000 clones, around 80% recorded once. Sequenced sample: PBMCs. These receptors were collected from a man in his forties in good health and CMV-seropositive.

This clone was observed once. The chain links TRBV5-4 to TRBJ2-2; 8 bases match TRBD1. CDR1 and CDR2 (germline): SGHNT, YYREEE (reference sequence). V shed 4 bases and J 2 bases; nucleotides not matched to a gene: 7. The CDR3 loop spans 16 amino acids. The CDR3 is CASSPPDRGNTGELFF. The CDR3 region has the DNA TGTGCCAGCAGCCCTCCCGACAGGGGAAACACCGGGGAGCTGTTTTTT.

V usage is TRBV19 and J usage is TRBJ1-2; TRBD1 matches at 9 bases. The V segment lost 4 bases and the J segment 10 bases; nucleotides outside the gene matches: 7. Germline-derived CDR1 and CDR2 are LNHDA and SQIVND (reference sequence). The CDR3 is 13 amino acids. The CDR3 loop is CASSRDRVVNYTF. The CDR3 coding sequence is TGTGCCAGTAGTAGGGACAGGGTAGTTAACTACACCTTC.

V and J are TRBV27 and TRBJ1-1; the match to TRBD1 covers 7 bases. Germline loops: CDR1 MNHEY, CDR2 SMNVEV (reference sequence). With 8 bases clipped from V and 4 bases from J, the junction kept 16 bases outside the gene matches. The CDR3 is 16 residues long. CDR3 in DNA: TGTGCCAGCTTGACAGGGTGGCCGGGGAGTAGCACTGAAGCTTTCTTT. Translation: CASLTGWPGSSTEAFF.

The CDR3 sequence is CASSWGGVNEAFF. The CDR3 nucleotides read TGTGCCAGCAGTTGGGGGGGAGTTAATGAAGCTTTCTTT. The chain employs TRBV27 and TRBJ1-1; TRBD1 is a possible D gene (5 bases). The V end lost 4 bases, the J end lost 7 bases, and 13 bases lay between the germline ends. Germline V CDR1 and CDR2: MNHEY, SMNVEV (reference sequence). The CDR3 extends over 13 amino acids.

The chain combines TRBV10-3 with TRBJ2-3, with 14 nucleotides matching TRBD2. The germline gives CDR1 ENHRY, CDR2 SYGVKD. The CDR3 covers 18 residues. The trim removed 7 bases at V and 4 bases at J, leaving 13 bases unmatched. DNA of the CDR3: TGTGCCATCAAGAGCTCGACTAGCGGGAGGGCCGTGGCAGATACGCAGTATTTT. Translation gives CAIKSSTSGRAVADTQYF.

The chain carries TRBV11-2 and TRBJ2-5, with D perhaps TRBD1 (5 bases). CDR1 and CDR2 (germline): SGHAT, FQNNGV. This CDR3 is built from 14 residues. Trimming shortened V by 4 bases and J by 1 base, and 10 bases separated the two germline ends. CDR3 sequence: CASSSPRAQETQYF. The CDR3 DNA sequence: TGTGCCAGCAGCTCTCCCAGGGCCCAAGAGACCCAGTACTTC. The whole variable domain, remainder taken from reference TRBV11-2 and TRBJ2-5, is EAGVAQSPRYKIIEKRQSVAFWCNPISGHATLYWYQQILGQGPKLLIQFQNNGVVDDSQLPKDRFSAERLKGVDSTLKIQPAKLEDSAVYLCASSSPRAQETQYFGPGTRLLVL.

The CDR3 here is CASSQQSGGRTDTQYF. The CDR3 bases are TGCGCCAGCAGCCAACAGTCAGGCGGGAGAACAGATACGCAGTATTTT. V and J are TRBV4-1 and TRBJ2-3; TRBD2 agrees at 7 bases. V shed 2 bases and J 3 bases; nucleotides not matched to a gene: 8. CDR1 is MGHRA, CDR2 YSYEKL, per germline. The CDR3 covers 16 residues.